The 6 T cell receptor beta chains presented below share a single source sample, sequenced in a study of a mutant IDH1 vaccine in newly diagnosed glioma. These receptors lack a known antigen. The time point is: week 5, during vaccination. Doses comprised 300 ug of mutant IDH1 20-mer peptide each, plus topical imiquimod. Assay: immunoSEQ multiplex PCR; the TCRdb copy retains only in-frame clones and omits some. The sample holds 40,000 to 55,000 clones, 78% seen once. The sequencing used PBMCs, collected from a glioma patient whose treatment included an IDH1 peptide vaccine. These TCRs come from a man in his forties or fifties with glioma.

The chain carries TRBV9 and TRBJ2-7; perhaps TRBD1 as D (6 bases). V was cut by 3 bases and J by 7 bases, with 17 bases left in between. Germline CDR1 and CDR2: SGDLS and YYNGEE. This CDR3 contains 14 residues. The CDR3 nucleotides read TGTGCCAGCAGCGGGTCGGACAGTGCGCGAGAGCAGTACTTC. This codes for CASSGSDSAREQYF. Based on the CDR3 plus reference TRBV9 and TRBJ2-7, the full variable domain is DSGVTQTPKHLITATGQRVTLRCSPRSGDLSVYWYQQSLDQGLQFLIQYYNGEERAKGNILERFSAQQFPDLHSELNLSSLELGDSALYFCASSGSDSAREQYFGPGTRLTVT.

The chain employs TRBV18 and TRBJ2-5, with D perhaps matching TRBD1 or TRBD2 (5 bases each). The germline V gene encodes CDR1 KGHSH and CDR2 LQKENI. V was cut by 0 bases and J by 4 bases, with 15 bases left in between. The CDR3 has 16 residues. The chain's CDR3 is CASSPPGSSGGETQYF. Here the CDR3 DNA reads TGTGCCAGCTCACCACCAGGGTCATCTGGGGGAGAGACCCAGTACTTC.

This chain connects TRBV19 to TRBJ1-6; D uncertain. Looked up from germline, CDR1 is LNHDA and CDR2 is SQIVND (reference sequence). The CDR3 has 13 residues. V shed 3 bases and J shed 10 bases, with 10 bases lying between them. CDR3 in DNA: TGTGCCAGTAGTATGCTGGGGAACTCACCCCTCCACTTT. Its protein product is CASSMLGNSPLHF.

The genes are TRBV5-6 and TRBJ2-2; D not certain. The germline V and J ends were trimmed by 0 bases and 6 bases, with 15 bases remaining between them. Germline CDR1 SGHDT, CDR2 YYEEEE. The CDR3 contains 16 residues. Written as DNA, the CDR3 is TGTGCCAGCAGCTTGGTGTACTCCCCTGAAGCCGGGGAGCTGTTTTTT. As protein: CASSLVYSPEAGELFF.

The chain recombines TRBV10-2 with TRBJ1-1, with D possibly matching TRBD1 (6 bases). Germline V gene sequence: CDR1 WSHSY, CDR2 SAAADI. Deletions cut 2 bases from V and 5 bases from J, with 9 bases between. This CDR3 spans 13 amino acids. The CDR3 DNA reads TGCGCCAGCAGTGAGAGGGGGTCAACTGAAGCTTTCTTT. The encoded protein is CASSERGSTEAFF.

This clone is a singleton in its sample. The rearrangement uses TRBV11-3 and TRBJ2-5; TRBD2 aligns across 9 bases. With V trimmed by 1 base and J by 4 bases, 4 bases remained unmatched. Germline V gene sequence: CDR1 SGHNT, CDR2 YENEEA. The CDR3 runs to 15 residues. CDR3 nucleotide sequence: TGTGCCAGCAGCTTAGGGGCGGGGGGGTCAGAGACCCAGTACTTC. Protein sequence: CASSLGAGGSETQYF.